These 24 T cell receptor beta chains were all obtained from the same sample, sequenced in a study of response to subunit inactivated influenza vaccine. TCRdb reanalysed the RT-PCR reads using MiXCR and keeps one entry per CDR3 protein. The sample consists of fewer than 800,000 distinct CDR3 sequences, 15% to 19% of them appearing once. The input for sequencing was PBMCs from blood, taken 12 days after vaccination. The receptors come from a man aged 50-60 years who received an inactivated influenza vaccine.

The V and J genes are TRBV7-3 and TRBJ2-3; 12 bases fit TRBD2. J lost 5 bases, V lost 5 bases, and 8 bases had no gene match. Germline-derived CDR1 and CDR2 are SGHTA and FQGTGA. The CDR3 runs to 16 residues. CDR3 in amino acids: CASSTTLAGGRDTQYF. CDR3 nucleotides: TGTGCCAGCAGCACAACCCTAGCGGGAGGGAGAGATACGCAGTATTTT.

V gene TRBV7-9 combines with J gene TRBJ2-7, with D possibly matching TRBD2 (6 bases). Germline V CDR1 and CDR2: SEHNR, FQNEAQ (reference sequence). The CDR3 runs to 13 residues. V lost 5 bases, J lost 1 base, and 9 bases lay in between. CDR3 sequence: CASSKGLSYEQYF. CDR3 nucleotide sequence: TGTGCCAGCAGCAAGGGACTTTCCTACGAGCAGTACTTC.

The chain couples TRBV29-1 to TRBJ2-7; 8 nucleotides agree with TRBD1. The CDR3 sequence is 14 residues long. Trimming took 3 bases from V and 6 from J; bases not matched to a gene: 10. Germline-derived CDR1 and CDR2 are SQVTM and ANQGSEA. The CDR3, as DNA: TGCAGCGTTGAGGCTCGGACAGGGTCGTCCGAGCAGTACTTC. Protein product: CSVEARTGSSEQYF.

This clonotype was detected only a few times. The rearrangement uses TRBV28 and TRBJ2-3; TRBD2 aligns across 11 bases. V was clipped by 5 bases and J by 4 bases; unmatched bases: 8. The CDR3 loop spans 16 amino acids. CDR1 is MDHEN, CDR2 SYDVKM, per germline. This chain's CDR3 is CASSRTSGLGADTQYF. In nucleotides, the CDR3 is TGTGCCAGCAGTAGGACTAGCGGGTTAGGCGCAGATACGCAGTATTTT.

The genes are TRBV7-9 and TRBJ1-1; 8 bases are a match to TRBD1. The germline gives CDR1 SEHNR, CDR2 FQNEAQ (reference sequence). V gave up 7 bases and J gave up 5 bases; unmatched junction bases: 12. This CDR3 contains 15 residues. CDR3 sequence: CASTEARRGRTEAFF. The CDR3 DNA reads as TGTGCCAGCACCGAGGCCCGCAGGGGGCGGACTGAAGCTTTCTTT.

This clonotype was seen only a few times. V is TRBV12-3 or TRBV12-4 and J is TRBJ2-7; 10 bases align to TRBD2. This CDR3 comprises 15 residues. Unmatched junction bases numbered 5, after V lost 6 bases and J lost 0 bases. CDR3 nucleotides: TGTGCCAGCAGGAGGACTAGCGGAGTCTCCTACGAGCAGTACTTC. It specifies CASRRTSGVSYEQYF.

Ten or more counts support this clonotype. This chain joins TRBV29-1 and TRBJ2-3; 10 nucleotides match TRBD2. This CDR3 is built from 13 residues. Germline trimming cut 7 bases from V and 0 bases from J; bases unmatched to any gene: 1. CDR1 SQVTM and CDR2 ANQGSEA come from the germline V gene. The CDR3 is CSATSGSTDTQYF. As DNA, the CDR3 is TGCAGCGCGACTAGCGGGAGCACAGATACGCAGTATTTT.

This clonotype has a handful of counts. The chain uses TRBV7-2 and TRBJ2-3, with D perhaps matching TRBD2 (6 bases). The CDR3 sequence is 16 residues long. V was cut by 1 base and J by 5 bases, with 16 bases left in between. Germline V lookup: CDR1 SGHTA, CDR2 FQGNSA. CDR3 in amino acids: CASSLGGSHGGDTQYF. DNA of the CDR3: TGTGCCAGCAGCTTAGGAGGGAGCCACGGGGGAGATACGCAGTATTTT.

The CDR3 DNA reads TGTGCCAGCAGCCTTAATCTATTAGCCAAAAACATTCAGTACTTC. Its protein is CASSLNLLAKNIQYF. V gene TRBV11-2 combines with J gene TRBJ2-4; D is undetermined. The CDR3 is made up of 15 amino acids. The V end lost 5 bases, the J end lost 0 bases, and 11 bases lay between the germline ends. CDR1 is SGHAT, CDR2 FQNNGV, per germline.

This clonotype was recorded at least ten times. The chain has TRBV4-3 and TRBJ1-1, with no clear D. Germline lookup yields CDR1 LGHNA and CDR2 YSLEER. The length of the CDR3 is 14 residues. The V gene lost 4 bases and the J gene lost 5 bases, with 14 bases spanning the gap. The CDR3 here is CASSLSLVGTEAFF. The CDR3 DNA is TGCGCCAGCAGCCTCTCCTTGGTTGGGACTGAAGCTTTCTTT.

The chain carries TRBV7-8 and TRBJ1-5; D is uncertain. V was shortened by 6 bases and J by 6 bases, with 12 bases between the two germline ends. The CDR3 has 13 residues. CDR1 and CDR2 (germline): SGHVS, FQNEAQ. As DNA, the CDR3 is TGTGCCAGCAGTCAACTAGGCGGTCAGCCCCAGCATTTT. Protein sequence: CASSQLGGQPQHF.

The chain joins TRBV7-2 to TRBJ2-4, with D unclear. V lost 1 base to trimming and J lost 7 bases, with 11 bases between them. CDR1 SGHTA and CDR2 FQGNSA come from the germline V gene. The CDR3 sequence is 14 residues long. In DNA, the CDR3 is TGTGCCAGCAGCTTAGTTGGTCGGGCTAACATTCAGTACTTC. It specifies CASSLVGRANIQYF.

This clonotype was seen a few times. The chain joins TRBV10-3 to TRBJ2-1; D is unresolved. Germline CDR1 reads ENHRY; CDR2 reads SYGVKD. The CDR3 length is 12 residues. V was clipped by 3 bases and J by 5 bases, with 5 bases between them. CDR3 in DNA: TGTGCCATCAGTGACCGGGACAATGAGCAGTTCTTC. It specifies CAISDRDNEQFF.

The sample holds a few counts of this clonotype. This chain uses TRBV7-2 with TRBJ2-3; D is unresolved. The CDR3 sequence is 13 residues long. CDR1 and CDR2 (germline): SGHTA, FQGNSA. V was cut by 5 bases and J by 5 bases, with 11 bases left in between. CDR3 protein: CASSTLLGDTQYF. In nucleotides, the CDR3 is TGTGCCAGCAGCACACTATTGGGAGATACGCAGTATTTT. The full variable domain, its missing parts supplied by reference TRBV7-2 and TRBJ2-3, is GAGVSQSPSNKVTEKGKDVELRCDPISGHTALYWYRQSLGQGLEFLIYFQGNSAPDKSGLPSDRFSAERTGGSVSTLTIQRTQQEDSAVYLCASSTLLGDTQYFGPGTRLTVL.

The table lists this clonotype with a few counts. The chain carries TRBV11-2 and TRBJ2-2; D is unresolved. Trimming took 5 bases from V and 0 from J, leaving 10 bases between them. The CDR3 length is 15 residues. In germline, CDR1 is SGHAT, CDR2 FQNNGV. The CDR3 loop reads CASSSTRTNTGELFF. CDR3 nucleotide sequence: TGTGCCAGCAGCAGTACAAGGACGAACACCGGGGAGCTGTTTTTT.

This clonotype has more than one count but fewer than ten. The chain has TRBV29-1 and TRBJ2-1; 12 bases are a match to TRBD1. Germline V gives CDR1 SQVTM, CDR2 ANQGSEA. This CDR3 spans 15 amino acids. The V and J ends lost 2 bases and 6 bases, in that order; junction bases with no gene match: 5. The CDR3: CSVEQRGQGANEQFF. The DNA for the CDR3 is TGCAGCGTTGAACAACGGGGACAGGGGGCCAATGAGCAGTTCTTC.

The J gene is TRBJ2-3, the V gene TRBV4-2; D call uncertain. V was trimmed by 1 base and J by 1 base, leaving 15 bases between them. The CDR3 covers 17 residues. Looked up from germline, CDR1 is LGHNA and CDR2 is YNFKEQ. CDR3 nucleotide sequence: TGTGCCAGCAGCCAAGGACCGGCTACCACTGGCACAGATACGCAGTATTTT. It specifies CASSQGPATTGTDTQYF.

This chain joins TRBV7-9 and TRBJ2-3; 7 nucleotides line up with TRBD1. V trimming: 0 bases; J trimming: 1 base; junction bases outside the gene matches: 4. CDR1 is SEHNR, CDR2 FQNEAQ, per germline (reference sequence). The CDR3 is made up of 16 amino acids. The CDR3 loop is CASSLAQGVGTDTQYF. The CDR3 DNA follows: TGTGCCAGCAGCTTAGCGCAGGGGGTTGGCACAGATACGCAGTATTTT.

Many counts were recorded for this clonotype. The chain couples TRBV7-9 to TRBJ2-3; possibly TRBD2 for D (5 bases). CDR3 size: 12 residues. Germline CDR1 reads SEHNR; CDR2 reads FQNEAQ (reference sequence). Trimming took off 5 bases at V and 7 bases at J, with 10 bases between the two ends. CDR3 in DNA: TGTGCCAGCAGCATGGACTTCTATACGCAGTATTTT. This translates into CASSMDFYTQYF.

This sequence joins TRBV24-1 and TRBJ2-1; D is undetermined. Looked up from germline, CDR1 is KGHDR and CDR2 is SFDVKD. V was shortened by 9 bases and J by 0 bases, with 11 bases between the two germline ends. This CDR3 is 14 amino acids long. CDR3 loop: CATQRSSSYNEQFF. The CDR3 DNA sequence: TGTGCCACCCAAAGATCGAGCTCCTACAATGAGCAGTTCTTC.

This clonotype was detected a few times. The chain couples TRBV6-5 to TRBJ2-1, with a tentative D call TRBD2 (5 bases). Germline CDR1 reads MNHEY; CDR2 reads SVGAGI. The CDR3 loop spans 12 amino acids. Trimming took off 6 bases at V and 9 bases at J, with 12 bases between the two ends. The CDR3 nucleotides read TGTGCCAGCAGGCGGGTTTTTGGTGAGCAGTTCTTC. This sequence encodes CASRRVFGEQFF.

The chain recombines TRBV30 with TRBJ2-3; 10 nucleotides match TRBD1. CDR3 size: 15 residues. Germline V gene lookup returns CDR1 GTSNPN and CDR2 SVGIG (reference sequence). The V gene end was trimmed by 2 bases and the J gene end by 6 bases; junction bases not matched to a gene: 8. CDR3 DNA: TGTGCCTGGAGTACCGGGACAGGGGACGTTGATACGCAGTATTTT. It specifies CAWSTGTGDVDTQYF.

This clonotype was recorded at least ten times. The chain has TRBV11-1 and TRBJ1-1, with D perhaps TRBD1 (6 bases). CDR3 length: 18 amino acids. Germline values: CDR1 SGHAT, CDR2 FQDESV (reference sequence). V lost 3 bases and J 1 base, leaving 21 bases between the germline ends. In DNA form, the CDR3 reads TGTGCCAGCAGCTTCATCAACAGGGCCCTCCAAGGGAACACTGAAGCTTTCTTT. Protein product: CASSFINRALQGNTEAFF.

The chain employs TRBV5-1 and TRBJ2-3; the D gene could be TRBD1 or TRBD2 (5 bases each). Germline V gene lookup returns CDR1 SGHRS and CDR2 YFSETQ. This CDR3 has 15 residues. Between the trimmed V and J ends, which lost 3 bases and 3 bases, there was a span of 14 bases. The CDR3 bases are TGCGCCAGCAGCTGGTGGGGCTCGGGGACAGATACGCAGTATTTT. This encodes CASSWWGSGTDTQYF.